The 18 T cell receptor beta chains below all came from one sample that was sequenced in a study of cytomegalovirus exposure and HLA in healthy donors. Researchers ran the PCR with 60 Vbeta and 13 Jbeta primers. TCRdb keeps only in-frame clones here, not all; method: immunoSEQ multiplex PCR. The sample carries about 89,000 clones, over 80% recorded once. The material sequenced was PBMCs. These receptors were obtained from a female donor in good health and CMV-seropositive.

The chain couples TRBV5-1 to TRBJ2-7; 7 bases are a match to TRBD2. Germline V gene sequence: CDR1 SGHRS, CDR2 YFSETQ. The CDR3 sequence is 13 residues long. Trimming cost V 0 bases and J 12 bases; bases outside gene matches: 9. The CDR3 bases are TGCGCCAGCAGCTTGGTACCTAGCGGAGTGGGGTACTTC. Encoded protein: CASSLVPSGVGYF.

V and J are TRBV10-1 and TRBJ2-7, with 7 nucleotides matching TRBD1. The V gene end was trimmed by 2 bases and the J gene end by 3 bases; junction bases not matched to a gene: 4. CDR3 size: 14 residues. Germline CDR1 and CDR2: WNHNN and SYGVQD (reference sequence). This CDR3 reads CASSEAGTVYEQYF. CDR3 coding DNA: TGCGCCAGCAGTGAGGCCGGGACAGTCTACGAGCAGTACTTC.

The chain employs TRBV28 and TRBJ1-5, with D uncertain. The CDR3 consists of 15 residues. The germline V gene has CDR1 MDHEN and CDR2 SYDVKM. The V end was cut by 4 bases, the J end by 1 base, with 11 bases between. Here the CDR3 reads CASSYSGVSNQPQHF. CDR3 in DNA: TGTGCCAGCAGTTATAGCGGCGTGAGCAATCAGCCCCAGCATTTT.

The CDR3 protein is CASSQAGDNEQFF. CDR3 bases: TGCGCCAGCAGCCAAGCGGGGGACAATGAGCAGTTCTTC. The gene calls are TRBV4-1 and TRBJ2-1, with D perhaps matching TRBD2 (6 bases). Between the trimmed V and J ends, which lost 1 base and 5 bases, there was a span of 6 bases. This CDR3 contains 13 residues. Germline CDR1 is MGHRA and CDR2 is YSYEKL.

The CDR3, as DNA: TGTGCCAGCAGCTTGGTAAGGTCGGGAGCGGCAGATACGCAGTATTTT. This gives the protein CASSLVRSGAADTQYF. J is TRBJ2-3 and V is TRBV5-4, with D perhaps matching TRBD2 (6 bases). The germline gives CDR1 SGHNT, CDR2 YYREEE (reference sequence). V was trimmed by 0 bases and J by 4 bases, leaving 15 bases between them. This CDR3 has 16 amino acids.

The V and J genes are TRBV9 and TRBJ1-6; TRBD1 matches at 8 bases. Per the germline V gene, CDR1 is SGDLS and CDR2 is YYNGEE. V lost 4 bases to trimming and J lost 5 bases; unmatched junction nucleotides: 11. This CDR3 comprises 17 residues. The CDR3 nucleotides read TGTGCCAGCAGCCAAGGCCCGGGACAGGAGAATAATTCACCCCTCCACTTT. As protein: CASSQGPGQENNSPLHF.

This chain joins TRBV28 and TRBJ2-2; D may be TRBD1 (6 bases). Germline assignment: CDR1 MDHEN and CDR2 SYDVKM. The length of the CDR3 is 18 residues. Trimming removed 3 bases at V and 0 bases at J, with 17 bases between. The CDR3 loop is CASSFNRETYSNTGELFF. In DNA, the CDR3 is TGTGCCAGCAGTTTTAACAGGGAGACCTACTCGAACACCGGGGAGCTGTTTTTT. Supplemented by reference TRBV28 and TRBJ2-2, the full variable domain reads DVKVTQSSRYLVKRTGEKVFLECVQDMDHENMFWYRQDPGLGLRLIYFSYDVKMKEKGDIPEGYSVSREKKERFSLILESASTNQTSMYLCASSFNRETYSNTGELFFGEGSRLTVL.

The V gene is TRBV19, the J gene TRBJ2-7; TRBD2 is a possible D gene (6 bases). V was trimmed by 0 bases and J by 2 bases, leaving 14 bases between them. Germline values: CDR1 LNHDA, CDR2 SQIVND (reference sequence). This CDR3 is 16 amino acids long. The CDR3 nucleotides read TGTGCCAGTAGTATAGAGCCGGGACTGAAGACCTACGAGCAGTACTTC. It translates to CASSIEPGLKTYEQYF.

The CDR3 reads CAISSTGAYEQYF. CDR3 DNA sequence: TGTGCCATCAGCTCAACAGGGGCCTACGAGCAGTACTTC. The J gene is TRBJ2-7, the V gene TRBV10-3; 7 bases map to TRBD1. J lost 2 bases, V lost 6 bases, and 4 bases had no gene match. From germline, CDR1 is ENHRY and CDR2 SYGVKD. The length of the CDR3 is 13 residues.

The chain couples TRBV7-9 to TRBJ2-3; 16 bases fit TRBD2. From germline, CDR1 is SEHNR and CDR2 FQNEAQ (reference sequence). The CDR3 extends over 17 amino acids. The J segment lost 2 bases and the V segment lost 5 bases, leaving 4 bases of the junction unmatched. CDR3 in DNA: TGTGCCAGCAGCGGGGGACTAGCGGGAGGGGTCACAGATACGCAGTATTTT. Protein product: CASSGGLAGGVTDTQYF.

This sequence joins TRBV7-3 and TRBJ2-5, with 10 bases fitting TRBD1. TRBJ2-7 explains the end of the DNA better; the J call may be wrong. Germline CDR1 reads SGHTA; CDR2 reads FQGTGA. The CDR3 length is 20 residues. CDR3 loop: CASSLRQGALPPQFSYEQYF. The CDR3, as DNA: TGTGCCAGCAGCTTACGACAGGGGGCCCTACCTCCGCAATTTTCCTACGAGCAGTACTTC.

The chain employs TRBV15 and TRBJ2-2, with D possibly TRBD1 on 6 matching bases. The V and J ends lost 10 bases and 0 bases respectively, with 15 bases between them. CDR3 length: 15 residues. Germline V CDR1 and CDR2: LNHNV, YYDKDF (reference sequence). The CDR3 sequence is CAIAWDNTNTGELFF. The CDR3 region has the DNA TGTGCCATCGCCTGGGACAATACGAACACCGGGGAGCTGTTTTTT.

The DNA for the CDR3 is TGCGCCAGCAGAGAAGAGACTAGCACAGATACGCAGTATTTT. It specifies CASREETSTDTQYF. The chain links TRBV5-1 to TRBJ2-3; D uncertain. V lost 5 bases to trimming and J lost 0 bases, with 10 bases between them. This CDR3 is 14 amino acids long. CDR1 and CDR2 (germline): SGHRS, YFSETQ.

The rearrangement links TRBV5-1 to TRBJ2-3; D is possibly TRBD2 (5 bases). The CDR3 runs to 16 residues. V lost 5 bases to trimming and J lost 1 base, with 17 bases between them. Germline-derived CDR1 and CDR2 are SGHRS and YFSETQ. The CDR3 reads CASSDRLTRGTDTQYF. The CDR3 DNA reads TGCGCCAGCAGTGATCGACTTACTAGGGGCACAGATACGCAGTATTTT.

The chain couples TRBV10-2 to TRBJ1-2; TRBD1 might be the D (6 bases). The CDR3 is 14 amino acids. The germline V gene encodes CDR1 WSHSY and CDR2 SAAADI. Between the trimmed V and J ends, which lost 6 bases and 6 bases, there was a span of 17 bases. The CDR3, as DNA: TGCGCCAGCAGCGATACAGGGCCTTGGGATGGCTACACCTTC. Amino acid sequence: CASSDTGPWDGYTF.

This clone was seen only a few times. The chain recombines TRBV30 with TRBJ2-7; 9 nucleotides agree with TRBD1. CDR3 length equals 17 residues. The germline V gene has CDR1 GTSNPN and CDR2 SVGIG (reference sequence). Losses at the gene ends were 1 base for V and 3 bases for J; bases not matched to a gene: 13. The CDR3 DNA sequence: TGTGCCTGGAGTGAGGGGGGCCCCGGGACAGGGAACTACGAGCAGTACTTC. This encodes CAWSEGGPGTGNYEQYF. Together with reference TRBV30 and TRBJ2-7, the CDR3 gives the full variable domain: SQTIHQWPATLVQPVGSPLSLECTVEGTSNPNLYWYRQAAGRGLQLLFYSVGIGQISSEVPQNLSASRPQDRQFILSSKKLLLSDSGFYLCAWSEGGPGTGNYEQYFGPGTRLTVT.

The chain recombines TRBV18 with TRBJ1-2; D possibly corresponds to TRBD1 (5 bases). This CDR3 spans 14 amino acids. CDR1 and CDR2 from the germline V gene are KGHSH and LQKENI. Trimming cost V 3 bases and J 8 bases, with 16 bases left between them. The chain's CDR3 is CASSPPGGVFGYTF. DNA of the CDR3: TGTGCCAGCTCACCCCCGGGGGGGGTATTCGGCTACACCTTC.

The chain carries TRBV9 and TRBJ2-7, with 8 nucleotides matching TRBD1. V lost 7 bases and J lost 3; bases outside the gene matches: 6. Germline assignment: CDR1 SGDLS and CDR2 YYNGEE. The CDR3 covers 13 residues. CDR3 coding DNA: TGTGCCAGCGCCGGGACAGGCGACTACGAGCAGTACTTC. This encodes CASAGTGDYEQYF.